These 27 T cell receptor beta chains share one sample of origin, sequenced in a study of cytomegalovirus exposure and HLA in healthy donors. Vbeta (60) and Jbeta (13) primers were used in the PCR. Using immunoSEQ multiplex PCR, the repertoire was profiled, and TCRdb retains in-frame clones only, with some absent. The profile shows fewer than 200,000 clones, roughly 80% of them singletons. The source material was PBMCs. These receptors were taken from a man aged 45-65 years in good health and CMV-seropositive.

The V and J genes are TRBV6-6 and TRBJ1-4, with D tentatively TRBD1 (6 bases). From germline, CDR1 is MNHNY and CDR2 SVGAGI (reference sequence). CDR3 size: 14 residues. Trimming shortened V by 3 bases and J by 8 bases, and 13 bases separated the two germline ends. Here the CDR3 reads CASSYIGGREKLFF. The CDR3 DNA sequence: TGTGCCAGCAGTTATATCGGGGGGCGGGAAAAACTGTTTTTT.

This clone came up once. The J gene is TRBJ1-5, the V gene TRBV4-3; 7 bases align to TRBD1. This CDR3 is 15 amino acids long. Trimming cost V 3 bases and J 7 bases; bases outside gene matches: 9. Per germline, CDR1 LGHNA and CDR2 YSLEER. CDR3: CASSQGSGGRQPQHF. CDR3 in DNA: TGCGCCAGCAGCCAGGGCTCAGGGGGAAGACAGCCCCAGCATTTT.

The CDR3 here is CASSPRSNTGELFF. The CDR3 region has the DNA TGTGCCAGCTCACCGCGTTCAAACACCGGGGAGCTGTTTTTT. The rearrangement links TRBV18 to TRBJ2-2; unclear D gene. Germline CDR1 is KGHSH and CDR2 is LQKENI. V was shortened by 3 bases and J by 2 bases, with 7 bases between the two germline ends. CDR3 length: 14 residues. Together with reference TRBV18 and TRBJ2-2, the CDR3 gives the full variable domain: NAGVMQNPRHLVRRRGQEARLRCSPMKGHSHVYWYRQLPEEGLKFMVYLQKENIIDESGMPKERFSAEFPKEGPSILRIQQVVRGDSAAYFCASSPRSNTGELFFGEGSRLTVL.

The rearrangement links TRBV2 to TRBJ2-5; 8 nucleotides agree with TRBD1. Germline V gives CDR1 SNHLY, CDR2 FYNNEI. CDR3 length: 15 residues. Trimming removed 6 bases from V and 2 bases from J; junction bases left unmatched: 8. The CDR3 DNA sequence: TGTGCCAGCAGCATGCAGGGGGCGGGTCAAGAGACCCAGTACTTC. Translation: CASSMQGAGQETQYF.

Worth noting for this clone: The same CDR3 is also encoded by other DNA sequences in this sample. This chain joins TRBV5-6 and TRBJ1-3; D remains unclear. The CDR3 runs 14 residues. Trimming shortened V by 2 bases and J by 4 bases, and 10 bases separated the two germline ends. The V gene's germline CDR1 is SGHDT and CDR2 YYEEEE. CDR3: CASSFGRSGNTIYF. CDR3 bases: TGTGCCAGCAGCTTCGGCAGGTCAGGAAACACCATATATTTT.

This chain uses TRBV5-3 with TRBJ2-7; D perhaps matches TRBD2 (6 bases). TRBV5-3 is an ORF, with its function uncertain. The CDR3 runs 15 residues. Trimming took 0 bases from V and 0 from J, leaving 10 bases between them. The CDR3: CARSLAVGSSYEQYF. For the CDR3, the DNA is TGTGCCAGAAGCTTGGCGGTCGGGAGCTCCTACGAGCAGTACTTC.

The chain links TRBV14 to TRBJ1-1; D gene ambiguous. The CDR3 loop spans 14 amino acids. Germline CDR1 and CDR2: SGHDN and FVKESK. Deletions cut 1 base from V and 6 bases from J, with 12 bases between. DNA for the CDR3: TGTGCCAGCAGCCAAGCGGCCAGGATCCCTGAAGCTTTCTTT. Translating it yields CASSQAARIPEAFF.

This chain joins TRBV5-1 and TRBJ2-5; TRBD2 agrees at 7 bases. Germline values: CDR1 SGHRS, CDR2 YFSETQ. V gave up 6 bases and J gave up 4 bases; unmatched junction bases: 12. The length of the CDR3 is 15 residues. Written as DNA, the CDR3 is TGCGCCAGCAACAAAAGGATTGGCGGGGGAGAGACCCAGTACTTC. Its translation: CASNKRIGGGETQYF.

The chain uses TRBV28 and TRBJ1-3; weak D call: TRBD1 (6 bases). The germline V and J ends were trimmed by 3 bases and 7 bases, with 19 bases remaining between them. CDR1 and CDR2 (germline): MDHEN, SYDVKM. The CDR3 covers 16 residues. The CDR3 is CASSLNRVGSWNTIYF. The CDR3 region has the DNA TGTGCCAGCAGTTTGAACAGGGTTGGGTCCTGGAACACCATATATTTT.

This chain links TRBV7-9 with TRBJ1-1; tentative D call: TRBD1 (6 bases). V was trimmed by 3 bases and J by 7 bases, leaving 12 bases between them. The CDR3 is 13 residues long. Looked up from germline, CDR1 is SEHNR and CDR2 is FQNEAQ (reference sequence). CDR3 sequence reads: CASSFDRSHEAFF. The DNA of the CDR3 is TGTGCCAGCAGCTTCGACAGGTCCCATGAAGCTTTCTTT.

The chain recombines TRBV5-8 with TRBJ2-5; 9 nucleotides align to TRBD1. Judging by the DNA end, TRBJ2-7 fits better; the J call may be wrong. This CDR3 has 14 amino acids. Germline CDR1 SGHTS, CDR2 YDEGEE. CDR3 loop: CASSYRDRDNEQYF. DNA of the CDR3: TGTGCCAGCAGCTACCGGGACAGGGACAACGAGCAGTACTTC.

The genes are TRBV4-1 and TRBJ1-6; TRBD1 aligns across 9 bases. CDR3 length: 18 residues. The V gene end was trimmed by 0 bases and the J gene end by 0 bases; junction bases not matched to a gene: 3. Germline CDR1 reads MGHRA; CDR2 reads YSYEKL. CDR3: CASSQEGDRDSYNSPLHF. The CDR3 coding sequence is TGCGCCAGCAGCCAAGAGGGGGACAGGGACTCCTATAATTCACCCCTCCACTTT.

The rearrangement uses TRBV14 and TRBJ2-1; 11 nucleotides agree with TRBD2. Germline V gene sequence: CDR1 SGHDN, CDR2 FVKESK. The CDR3 is made up of 16 amino acids. Trimming cost V 1 base and J 2 bases; bases outside gene matches: 1. CDR3 loop: CASSQVAGGAYNEQFF. CDR3 nucleotides: TGTGCCAGCAGCCAAGTAGCGGGAGGGGCCTACAATGAGCAGTTCTTC.

The table lists this clone with a few counts. V is TRBV5-1 and J is TRBJ2-5; tentatively, D is TRBD2 (5 bases). The CDR3 contains 13 residues. With 1 base removed from V and 4 bases from J, the gap between germline ends came to 8 bases. Germline loops: CDR1 SGHRS, CDR2 YFSETQ. This CDR3 reads CASSLIGRETQYF. The CDR3 bases are TGCGCCAGCAGCTTGATTGGGAGAGAGACCCAGTACTTC.

As DNA, the CDR3 is TGTGCCTGGAGCCTGGGACAGGGGGTTCGTGGCTACACCTTC. Protein product: CAWSLGQGVRGYTF. This chain uses TRBV30 with TRBJ1-2; 11 positions agree with TRBD1. Unmatched junction bases numbered 7, after V lost 3 bases and J lost 7 bases. From germline, CDR1 is GTSNPN and CDR2 SVGIG (reference sequence). The CDR3 spans 14 residues.

The V and J genes are TRBV5-1 and TRBJ2-1; D possibly corresponds to TRBD2 (5 bases). V was clipped by 2 bases and J by 10 bases, with 10 bases between them. Germline V gene data show CDR1 as SGHRS and CDR2 as YFSETQ. The CDR3 totals 12 residues. The CDR3 loop is CASSFREREQFF. DNA for the CDR3: TGCGCCAGCAGCTTTCGCGAGCGGGAGCAGTTCTTC.

This clone was counted once. The chain carries TRBV5-1 and TRBJ2-5, with 11 nucleotides matching TRBD2. The V and J ends lost 2 bases and 2 bases, in that order; junction bases with no gene match: 5. The V gene's germline CDR1 is SGHRS and CDR2 YFSETQ. The CDR3 is 16 residues long. The CDR3 sequence: CASSFAGTSGQETQYF. The DNA for the CDR3 is TGCGCCAGCAGCTTTGCGGGGACTAGCGGACAAGAGACCCAGTACTTC.

V gene TRBV28 combines with J gene TRBJ1-1, with a weak D call TRBD1 (6 bases). CDR3 size: 15 residues. Germline V gene data show CDR1 as MDHEN and CDR2 as SYDVKM. Between the trimmed V and J ends, which lost 6 bases and 1 base, there was a span of 15 bases. The CDR3, as DNA: TGTGCCAGCAGACCCCACAGGGAGGGGAACACTGAAGCTTTCTTT. Translation gives CASRPHREGNTEAFF.

This chain uses TRBV29-1 with TRBJ2-1; D might be TRBD1 (5 bases). Germline CDR1 SQVTM, CDR2 ANQGSEA. V lost 4 bases and J lost 0, with 7 bases in between. CDR3 length: 13 residues. CDR3: CSVGQSSYNEQFF. In DNA, the CDR3 is TGCAGCGTTGGACAGAGCTCCTACAATGAGCAGTTCTTC.

The chain links TRBV7-8 to TRBJ2-1; weak D call: TRBD2 (5 bases). CDR3 length: 17 residues. CDR1 is SGHVS and CDR2 is FQNEAQ in the germline V gene. V gave up 4 bases and J gave up 0 bases, with 16 bases separating them. CDR3 sequence: CASSSFGRRSSYNEQFF. In nucleotides, the CDR3 is TGTGCCAGCAGCTCCTTTGGACGGAGGAGCTCCTACAATGAGCAGTTCTTC.

This clone was found once. The chain employs TRBV7-9 and TRBJ2-4, with TRBD1 matching 7 bases. V was clipped by 4 bases and J by 8 bases; unmatched bases: 14. Germline loops: CDR1 SEHNR, CDR2 FQNEAQ (reference sequence). This CDR3 comprises 16 residues. CDR3 DNA sequence: TGTGCCAGCAGCTCTCCCCCAGAAGGGGGCGCGTACATTCAGTACTTC. Translating it yields CASSSPPEGGAYIQYF. The full variable domain, in which reference TRBV7-9 and TRBJ2-4 provide the parts outside the CDR3, is DTGVSQNPRHKITKRGQNVTFRCDPISEHNRLYWYRQTLGQGPEFLTYFQNEAQLEKSRLLSDRFSAERPKGSFSTLEIQRTEQGDSAMYLCASSSPPEGGAYIQYFGAGTRLSVL.

The chain employs TRBV6-1 and TRBJ1-1, with D uncertain. In germline, CDR1 is MNHNS, CDR2 SASEGT. The CDR3 has 12 residues. With 7 bases removed from V and 5 bases from J, the gap between germline ends came to 11 bases. The CDR3 DNA reads as TGTGCCAGCAATCGGGGTGGGACTGAAGCTTTCTTT. Protein product: CASNRGGTEAFF.

This clone was observed a single time. The rearrangement joins TRBV11-2 to TRBJ2-3; possibly TRBD1 for D (6 bases). Looked up from germline, CDR1 is SGHAT and CDR2 is FQNNGV. V was clipped by 5 bases and J by 2 bases, with 11 bases between them. The CDR3 extends over 14 amino acids. The CDR3 bases are TGTGCCAGCAGCCCCGGACAGCCCACAGATACGCAGTATTTT. It is translated as CASSPGQPTDTQYF. Looking up the rest from reference TRBV11-2 and TRBJ2-3 gives the full variable domain: EAGVAQSPRYKIIEKRQSVAFWCNPISGHATLYWYQQILGQGPKLLIQFQNNGVVDDSQLPKDRFSAERLKGVDSTLKIQPAKLEDSAVYLCASSPGQPTDTQYFGPGTRLTVL.

The rearrangement joins TRBV9 to TRBJ2-5, with 12 nucleotides matching TRBD1. Germline-derived CDR1 and CDR2 are SGDLS and YYNGEE. The CDR3 length is 16 residues. With V trimmed by 5 bases and J by 4 bases, 9 bases remained unmatched. In DNA form, the CDR3 reads TGTGCCAGCAGTCCACGGGGACAGGGGGCAGGAGAGACCCAGTACTTC. Protein: CASSPRGQGAGETQYF.

V usage is TRBV27 and J usage is TRBJ2-1; maybe TRBD2 (6 bases). V lost 6 bases and J lost 7, with 13 bases in between. Germline CDR1 MNHEY, CDR2 SMNVEV (reference sequence). CDR3 size: 13 residues. DNA of the CDR3: TGTGCCAGCAGCGTCTTGGAGGGGAATGAGCAGTTCTTC. Encoded protein: CASSVLEGNEQFF.

In this sample, this clone turned up once. The chain carries TRBV5-1 and TRBJ2-7; possible D gene TRBD1, 6 bases. Trimming removed 0 bases at V and 7 bases at J, with 20 bases between. The CDR3 has 16 residues. Germline V gene sequence: CDR1 SGHRS, CDR2 YFSETQ. The CDR3, as DNA: TGCGCCAGCAGCTTGGATGCAGGGGTAACCTTAGGTGAGCAGTACTTC. Amino acid sequence: CASSLDAGVTLGEQYF.

V gene TRBV7-9 combines with J gene TRBJ1-2, with D possibly matching TRBD1 (5 bases). Germline V gene lookup returns CDR1 SEHNR and CDR2 FQNEAQ (reference sequence). This CDR3 has 15 residues. The germline V and J ends were trimmed by 5 bases and 6 bases, with 19 bases remaining between them. Written as DNA, the CDR3 is TGTGCCAGCAGCCTGACAGTTTTGGCGGGGGATGGCTACACCTTC. Amino acids: CASSLTVLAGDGYTF.